This T cell receptor beta chain was profiled in a study of shared clonotypes between healthy human individuals (dated by TCRdb to about 2020). In terms of the full investigation: A couple of women and a few men aged 18 to 49 years were included in the cohort. To estimate repertoire size and how much clonotypes are shared between individuals, the study performed deep sequencing of blood TCR repertoires from roughly five healthy adults. To increase sequencing depth and limit assay-specific biases, TCR repertoire library preparation and sequencing were carried out by different laboratories using diverse techniques. For each donor, CD4 naive and CD4 memory were each run on three plates, CD8 naive on two plates, and CD8 memory on one plate. Leukapheresis yielded between about 0.85 and 10 billion PBMCs per donor.

Healthy HIV-negative adults with no recently reported acute infections or vaccinations were included as donors. Only Caucasian adults living in Nashville, Tennessee, USA were represented among the donors. Magnetic negative selection was used to enrich CD4+ T cells, after which naive cells were positively selected on CD45RA and the negative fraction became the memory subset. Blood was collected by leukapheresis, and PBMCs were isolated by Ficoll-Histopaque density gradient centrifugation and then cryopreserved in liquid nitrogen vapor phase. Analytical flow cytometry was used to check the purity and quantity of every magnetically sorted T cell population. Each sorted fraction had its genomic DNA isolated and then quantified by UV absorbance on a Nanodrop 2000c. Using the deep immunoSEQ assay, TCR CDR3 regions were amplified from genomic DNA by multiplex PCR. Genomic DNA extracted from each cell subset was distributed evenly over all wells of several immunoSEQ 96-well plates, and each plate served as one replicate. For sorted subsets, around 200 ng genomic DNA, equal to 30,000 to 35,000 T cell genomes, was loaded into each replicate PCR. Purified libraries were measured with a Qubit 3.0 fluorometer, size-checked on a Bioanalyzer 2100, and measured again with the KAPA Library Quantification kit. Every immunoSEQ 96-well plate was sequenced on a dedicated single-read 150-cycle Illumina NextSeq 550 flow cell. On the study's bioinformatics: Because only junctional sequences without quality scores were contained in the immunoSEQ output, filtering matching that applied to full-length reads could not be performed. To assign V/J genes and CDR3, sequences were annotated using PyIR, a Python wrapper for IgBLAST v1.9, with IMGT germline references. Any read was removed if the V/J assignment was weak (E-value above 1e-6), the CDR3 was missing, or the read contained stop codons, out-of-frame junctions, or ambiguous translated residues. V3J clonotypes were defined as sequences sharing an identical inferred V gene, J gene, and CDR3 amino acid sequence. Percentage overlap between repertoires was calculated by dividing the number of shared unique clonotypes by the size of the smaller repertoire. Three approaches were used to assess repertoire richness: RTK rarefaction, the Chao1 estimator, and Recon v2.1 estimates of unobserved clonotypes. Generation probabilities were computed with OLGA for all TCRbeta clonotypes obtained by the gDNA method from several donors. Not all clones reach the TCRdb copy of this immuneACCESS table, which keeps in-frame sequences only. Checked studies attribute under half of the gap to unresolved V genes and leave the rest unexplained. V and J calls and clone size are as listed in that table; D and trimming were resolved from the DNA. The sample has about 2.4 million clones on record, around 94% of them singletons. The top ten hold about 0.13% of the sample.

CDR1 and CDR2, looked up from the germline V gene, are SQVTM and ANQGSEA. The CDR3 holds 14 amino acids from the cysteine to the phenylalanine. The CDR3 DNA has 42 bases and is translated from base 1. The germline ends are 12 bases apart after V is trimmed by 4 bases and J by 0 bases. Study-wide conclusions, independent of this receptor: Compared with non-shared clonotypes, the clonotypes found in all four sorted-subset donors had higher generation probabilities. Sharing across several donors was observed for about 4.8% of naive CD4, about 4% of naive CD8, 2% to 2.5% of memory CD4, and about 0.38% of memory CD8 clonotypes. Estimated clonotype richness was generally larger for naive than for memory subsets. The small number of donors limited the genetic and exposure-history diversity represented. Incomplete sequencing was indicated by rarefaction of sorted-subset datasets, despite the large sequencing depth. Pairwise subsampling led to the expectation that sequencing depth would affect the degree of clonotype sharing among donors. Sampling was limited to blood, and TCR repertoires in tissue likely differ from TCR repertoires in blood.

Comment on this clone: Its specific antigen is unknown. Qualities for individual bases were not recorded, and no much larger clone is one base off.

The clonotype comes from a man between 18 and 29 years old in good health. The chain employs TRBV29-1 and TRBJ1-1; the D gene is unclear. The sequenced sample was naive CD4+ T cells sorted from blood. The label giving this sample's cell subset or site can be read as: CD45RA+ positively selected. The encoded CDR3 is CSVGSPRMNTEAFF. The bases are TGCAGCGTTGGAAGTCCGAGGATGAACACTGAAGCTTTCTTT. The full variable domain, completed from the reference TRBV29-1 and TRBJ1-1 proteins outside the CDR3, reads SAVISQKPSRDICQRGTSLTIQCQVDSQVTMMFWYRQQPGQSLTLIATANQGSEATYESGFVIDKFPISRPNLTFSTLTVSNMSPEDSSIYLCSVGSPRMNTEAFFGQGTRLTVV.